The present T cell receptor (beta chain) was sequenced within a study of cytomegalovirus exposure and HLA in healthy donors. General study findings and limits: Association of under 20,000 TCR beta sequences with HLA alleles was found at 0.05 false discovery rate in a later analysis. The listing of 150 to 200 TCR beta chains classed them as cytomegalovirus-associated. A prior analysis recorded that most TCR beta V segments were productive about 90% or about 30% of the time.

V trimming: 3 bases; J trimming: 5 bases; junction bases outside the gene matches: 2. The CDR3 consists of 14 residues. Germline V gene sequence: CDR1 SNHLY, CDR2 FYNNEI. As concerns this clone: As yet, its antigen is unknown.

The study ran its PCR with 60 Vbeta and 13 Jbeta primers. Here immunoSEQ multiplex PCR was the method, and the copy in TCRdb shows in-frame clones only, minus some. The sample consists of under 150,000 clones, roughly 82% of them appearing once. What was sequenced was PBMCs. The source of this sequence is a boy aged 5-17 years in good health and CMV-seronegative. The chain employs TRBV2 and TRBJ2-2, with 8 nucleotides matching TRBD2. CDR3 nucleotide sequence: TGTGCCAGCAGTGAGACTAGCGCTACCGGGGAGCTGTTTTTT. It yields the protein CASSETSATGELFF. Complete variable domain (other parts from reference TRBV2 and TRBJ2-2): EPEVTQTPSHQVTQMGQEVILRCVPISNHLYFYWYRQILGQKVEFLVSFYNNEISEKSEIFDDQFSVERPDGSNFTLKIRSTKLEDSAMYFCASSETSATGELFFGEGSRLTVL.